The 22 T cell receptor beta chains given below trace back to one sample, sequenced in a study of a mutant IDH1 vaccine in newly diagnosed glioma. TCRdb's copy holds only in-frame clones and misses some; the assay was immunoSEQ multiplex PCR. Of roughly 76,000 clones listed, 65% to 90% are singletons. Time point denoted: week 23, last vaccination. Vaccination comprised doses that each held 300 ug of mutant IDH1 20-mer peptide, plus topical imiquimod. For these TCRs, the target antigens are not known. Here the sequenced sample was PBMCs, taken from a glioma patient whose treatment included an IDH1 peptide vaccine. The receptor source for this set is a man younger than 45 with glioma. Some clones in this sample may be carry-over from other donors' samples.

The genes are TRBV4-3 and TRBJ2-3; either TRBD1 or TRBD2 may supply D (5 bases each). V lost 0 bases and J 5 bases, leaving 12 bases between the germline ends. Germline lookup yields CDR1 LGHNA and CDR2 YSLEER. CDR3 length: 15 residues. For the CDR3, the DNA is TGCGCCAGCAGCCAAGATGCAGTTGGGGGAGATACGCAGTATTTT. Its protein product is CASSQDAVGGDTQYF.

V is TRBV28 and J is TRBJ1-4; 8 bases fit TRBD1. J gave up 5 bases and V 5 bases, and 4 bases lay outside the gene matches. There are 14 residues in the CDR3. The V gene's germline CDR1 is MDHEN and CDR2 SYDVKM. The CDR3 sequence is CASSTGGLNEKLFF. The CDR3, as DNA: TGTGCCAGCAGTACAGGGGGTCTAAATGAAAAACTGTTTTTT. The full variable domain, rest sourced from reference TRBV28 and TRBJ1-4, is DVKVTQSSRYLVKRTGEKVFLECVQDMDHENMFWYRQDPGLGLRLIYFSYDVKMKEKGDIPEGYSVSREKKERFSLILESASTNQTSMYLCASSTGGLNEKLFFGSGTQLSVL.

The chain recombines TRBV29-1 with TRBJ1-5; D not certain. This CDR3 region has 12 residues. V lost 6 bases, J lost 7 bases, and 13 bases lay in between. Germline loops: CDR1 SQVTM, CDR2 ANQGSEA. The CDR3: CSVRTGSQPQHF. The CDR3 nucleotides read TGCAGCGTGAGAACGGGGAGCCAGCCCCAGCATTTT.

The genes are TRBV19 and TRBJ2-1; TRBD2 might be the D (6 bases). From germline, CDR1 is LNHDA and CDR2 SQIVND (reference sequence). This CDR3 comprises 13 residues. Trimming cost V 11 bases and J 0 bases, with 11 bases left between them. As DNA, the CDR3 is TGTGCCTGCCGGGGGAGCTCCTACAATGAGCAGTTCTTC. Residues: CACRGSSYNEQFF.

Turning to this clone: Within the sample, other DNA sequences also encode this same CDR3. The chain employs TRBV18 and TRBJ1-4; 8 nucleotides match TRBD1. In germline, CDR1 is KGHSH, CDR2 LQKENI. The CDR3 contains 15 residues. Trimming at V came to 3 bases and at J to 8 bases, leaving 8 bases not matched to a gene. The CDR3 region is CASSPPDREGEKLFF. The CDR3, as DNA: TGTGCCAGCTCACCTCCGGACAGGGAAGGCGAAAAACTGTTTTTT.

V is TRBV30 and J is TRBJ2-7; the D is unclear. Deletions cut 4 bases from V and 2 bases from J, with 12 bases between. Per germline, CDR1 GTSNPN and CDR2 SVGIG (reference sequence). This CDR3 is 13 amino acids long. The CDR3 nucleotides are TGTGCCTGGACCACGCCCCCCACCTACGAGCAGTACTTC. Protein sequence: CAWTTPPTYEQYF.

The V gene is TRBV7-6, the J gene TRBJ2-7; D not certain. The V end was cut by 1 base, the J end by 7 bases, with 11 bases between. This CDR3 spans 13 amino acids. Germline CDR1 is SGHVS and CDR2 is FNYEAQ. CDR3 DNA: TGTGCCAGCAGCTTAGGACCAGGCAAGGAGCAGTACTTC. Translation gives CASSLGPGKEQYF.

This chain connects TRBV18 to TRBJ2-7, with 10 bases that match TRBD2. This CDR3 region has 16 residues. J gave up 2 bases and V 0 bases, and 4 bases lay outside the gene matches. The germline V gene encodes CDR1 KGHSH and CDR2 LQKENI. DNA for the CDR3: TGTGCCAGCTCACCACCAATAGCGGGAGGTCCCTACGAGCAGTACTTC. It translates to CASSPPIAGGPYEQYF.

The rearrangement uses TRBV27 and TRBJ1-1; D is undetermined. Germline V gives CDR1 MNHEY, CDR2 SMNVEV (reference sequence). The CDR3 spans 13 residues. The V end lost 6 bases, the J end lost 5 bases, and 13 bases lay between the germline ends. In DNA, the CDR3 is TGTGCCAGCAGGCAGTTTGGAGTTACTGAAGCTTTCTTT. Translating it yields CASRQFGVTEAFF.

This clone was counted a single time. V and J are TRBV7-2 and TRBJ2-7, with 12 positions matching TRBD1. Germline V gene data show CDR1 as SGHTA and CDR2 as FQGNSA. The CDR3 runs 14 residues. Trimming took 5 bases from V and 2 from J; bases not matched to a gene: 1. CDR3 in amino acids: CASSRDRGPYEQYF. The CDR3 DNA reads as TGTGCCAGCAGCCGGGACAGGGGGCCCTACGAGCAGTACTTC.

This clone was observed a few times. The chain recombines TRBV5-1 with TRBJ1-1; D is undetermined. This CDR3 comprises 14 residues. The V end lost 0 bases, the J end lost 2 bases, and 8 bases lay between the germline ends. Germline values: CDR1 SGHRS, CDR2 YFSETQ. The CDR3 DNA is TGCGCCAGCAGCTTGGATGGGTCTAACACTGAAGCTTTCTTT. It specifies CASSLDGSNTEAFF.

The rearrangement joins TRBV30 to TRBJ1-5, with a tentative D call TRBD1 (6 bases). Per the germline V gene, CDR1 is GTSNPN and CDR2 is SVGIG (reference sequence). Trimming pared 4 bases from V and 11 bases from J, leaving 21 bases between. CDR3 length equals 14 residues. CDR3 bases: TGTGCCTGGAACAGGGCTTTTCGACAATCAGCCCAGCATTTT. Its translation is CAWNRAFRQSAQHF.

The rearrangement links TRBV5-6 to TRBJ1-4; the D is unclear. Germline lookup yields CDR1 SGHDT and CDR2 YYEEEE. The CDR3 loop spans 14 amino acids. V was pared by 4 bases and J by 1 base, with 8 bases between. The chain's CDR3 is CASSQALTNEKLFF. The CDR3 DNA is TGTGCCAGCAGCCAAGCCTTAACTAATGAAAAACTGTTTTTT.

The chain has TRBV20-1 and TRBJ2-3; no firm D call. The CDR3 is 11 residues long. Trimming cost V 5 bases and J 6 bases, with 9 bases left between them. Germline V gene lookup returns CDR1 DFQATT and CDR2 SNEGSKA (reference sequence). The CDR3 spells CSAFSMDTQYF. CDR3 coding DNA: TGCAGTGCTTTCTCGATGGATACGCAGTATTTT.

The chain combines TRBV5-6 with TRBJ1-2, with D perhaps TRBD1 (5 bases). Germline CDR1 is SGHDT and CDR2 is YYEEEE. CDR3 length equals 13 residues. V lost 0 bases and J lost 8, with 11 bases in between. CDR3 region: CASSLERGTGYTF. DNA of the CDR3: TGTGCCAGCAGCTTGGAGCGCGGGACCGGCTACACCTTC.

The CDR3 spells CASRRGQAPTNEKLFF. The CDR3 DNA reads TGCGCCAGCAGGAGGGGACAGGCTCCGACTAATGAAAAACTGTTTTTT. V usage is TRBV10-2 and J usage is TRBJ1-4; 8 bases are shared with TRBD1. CDR1 is WSHSY, CDR2 SAAADI, per germline. V shed 6 bases, J shed 2 bases, and the junction held 8 bases outside the gene matches. This CDR3 region has 16 residues.

The chain links TRBV11-3 to TRBJ1-4; TRBD1 matches at 8 bases. Germline assignment: CDR1 SGHNT and CDR2 YENEEA. The CDR3 contains 15 residues. V was pared by 6 bases and J by 1 base, with 4 bases of the junction left unmatched. CDR3 loop: CASRDGTGTNEKLFF. CDR3 in DNA: TGTGCCAGCAGGGACGGGACAGGAACTAATGAAAAACTGTTTTTT.

The chain joins TRBV9 to TRBJ2-1; D remains ambiguous. The CDR3 is made up of 11 amino acids. Germline-derived CDR1 and CDR2 are SGDLS and YYNGEE. The germline V and J ends were trimmed by 2 bases and 10 bases, with 7 bases remaining between them. As DNA, the CDR3 is TGTGCCAGCAGCGTTGGCCAAGAGCAGTTCTTC. This encodes CASSVGQEQFF.

The DNA for the CDR3 is TGTGCCAGCTCACCGGGACTAGCGGGAGATACGCAGTATTTT. Protein: CASSPGLAGDTQYF. The gene calls are TRBV18 and TRBJ2-3; TRBD2 aligns across 12 bases. Germline trimming cut 3 bases from V and 5 bases from J; bases unmatched to any gene: 0. The CDR3 covers 14 residues. Per the germline V gene, CDR1 is KGHSH and CDR2 is LQKENI.

The J gene is TRBJ2-3, the V gene TRBV29-1; 13 nucleotides match TRBD2. The CDR3 covers 18 residues. The V gene's germline CDR1 is SQVTM and CDR2 ANQGSEA. V was pared by 1 base and J by 6 bases, with 13 bases of the junction left unmatched. In DNA form, the CDR3 reads TGCAGCGTTGAAGGGACTAGCGGGAGCTTCCCCGATCTCGATACGCAGTATTTT. It yields the protein CSVEGTSGSFPDLDTQYF.

The chain uses TRBV28 and TRBJ1-1; 7 nucleotides agree with TRBD1. The germline V gene has CDR1 MDHEN and CDR2 SYDVKM. The CDR3 sequence is 15 residues long. The ends lost 4 bases at V and 6 bases at J; junction bases unmatched: 11. CDR3 in DNA: TGTGCCAGCAGTTCCACCCTTCGACAGGGACCTGAAGCTTTCTTT. Translating it yields CASSSTLRQGPEAFF. The entire variable domain, with the rest obtained from reference TRBV28 and TRBJ1-1, is as follows: DVKVTQSSRYLVKRTGEKVFLECVQDMDHENMFWYRQDPGLGLRLIYFSYDVKMKEKGDIPEGYSVSREKKERFSLILESASTNQTSMYLCASSSTLRQGPEAFFGQGTRLTVV.

V and J are TRBV10-1 and TRBJ1-2, with D unresolved. Germline values: CDR1 WNHNN, CDR2 SYGVQD (reference sequence). Trimming stripped 2 bases from V and 3 bases from J, with 7 bases between. The length of the CDR3 is 13 residues. The CDR3 protein is CASSEHSDYGYTF. For the CDR3, the DNA is TGCGCCAGCAGTGAGCACAGTGACTATGGCTACACCTTC.